Each of the 14 T cell receptor beta chains below was sequenced from the same sample in a study of Graves' ophthalmopathy and Graves' hyperthyroidism. TCR beta CDR3 regions were amplified from RNA transcripts. Investigators did first-round RT-PCR with HTBI primers, then second-round multiplex PCR. TCRdb itself ran the multiplex PCR reads through MiXCR, one entry per CDR3 protein. The repertoire includes a few hundred thousand distinct CDR3 sequences, 17% of them detected once, and roughly 2.3% sits in the top ten. The source material was peripheral blood. These receptors came from an adult woman with stable Graves' hyperthyroidism.

This clonotype was recorded at least ten times. The V call is TRBV6-1, the J call TRBJ2-2; 8 nucleotides line up with TRBD2. J was trimmed by 5 bases and V by 2 bases; bases with no gene match: 7. From germline, CDR1 is MNHNS and CDR2 SASEGT. The CDR3 sequence is 16 residues long. The CDR3 nucleotides read TGTGCCAGCAGTGAAAGGCGGGGGGCGAGGACCGGGGAGCTGTTTTTT. Translated, it gives CASSERRGARTGELFF.

In this sample, this clonotype turned up many times. The chain combines TRBV6-2 or TRBV6-3 with TRBJ2-2, with 11 nucleotides matching TRBD2. The CDR3 loop spans 19 amino acids. Germline V gene data show CDR1 as MNHEY and CDR2 as SVGEGT. Trimming removed 5 bases from V and 8 bases from J; junction bases left unmatched: 19. CDR3 DNA sequence: TGTGCCAGCAGTAGCGGGGGGCAGGTAGCGGGAGGGCCATCAGGGGAGCTGTTTTTT. This gives the protein CASSSGGQVAGGPSGELFF.

This clonotype was counted ten times or more. This chain links TRBV30 with TRBJ1-3, with unresolved D. Germline loops: CDR1 GTSNPN, CDR2 SVGIG (reference sequence). The CDR3 is 15 residues long. Trimming took 0 bases from V and 2 from J, leaving 11 bases between them. The CDR3 spells CAWSVRGIAGNTIYF. The DNA for the CDR3 is TGTGCCTGGAGTGTACGGGGAATTGCTGGAAACACCATATATTTT.

This clonotype has a handful of counts. This rearrangement joins TRBV28 to TRBJ2-5; 9 bases agree with TRBD2. The J segment lost 2 bases and the V segment lost 8 bases, leaving 18 bases of the junction unmatched. From germline, CDR1 is MDHEN and CDR2 SYDVKM. This CDR3 spans 18 amino acids. CDR3 residues: CASAGRGTSLRVQETQYF. The DNA for the CDR3 is TGTGCCAGCGCCGGTAGAGGGACTAGCTTACGGGTTCAAGAGACCCAGTACTTC.

The chain has TRBV6-2 or TRBV6-3 and TRBJ2-5; no reliable D call. V lost 1 base and J 0 bases, leaving 6 bases between the germline ends. CDR1 MNHEY and CDR2 SVGEGT come from the germline V gene. The CDR3 extends over 14 amino acids. CDR3 in DNA: TGTGCCAGCAGTTACTTGGCGGACCAAGAGACCCAGTACTTC. It is translated as CASSYLADQETQYF.

This clonotype was recorded a few times. J is TRBJ1-2 and V is TRBV20-1; 8 nucleotides match TRBD1. V lost 4 bases and J lost 0; bases outside the gene matches: 7. Looked up from germline, CDR1 is DFQATT and CDR2 is SNEGSKA (reference sequence). The CDR3 covers 15 residues. The CDR3 loop is CSATGGASPNYGYTF. As DNA, the CDR3 is TGCAGTGCTACAGGGGGCGCATCCCCTAACTATGGCTACACCTTC.

The chain couples TRBV28 to TRBJ1-1, with D perhaps matching TRBD1 (6 bases). V lost 6 bases and J 1 base, leaving 12 bases between the germline ends. The CDR3 length is 14 residues. The germline CDR1 and CDR2 sequences are MDHEN and SYDVKM. CDR3 in amino acids: CASRPGGQNTEAFF. CDR3 bases: TGTGCCAGCAGGCCCGGGGGGCAGAACACTGAAGCTTTCTTT.

This clonotype was recorded at least ten times. This rearrangement joins TRBV5-4 to TRBJ2-7; D ambiguous. Germline CDR1 SGHNT, CDR2 YYREEE (reference sequence). V lost 0 bases, J lost 2 bases, and 12 bases lay in between. The CDR3 loop spans 15 amino acids. The CDR3 bases are TGTGCCAGCAGCTTGGGAGGACCCCTAACCTACGAGCAGTACTTC. This codes for CASSLGGPLTYEQYF.

This clonotype occurred many times. The chain recombines TRBV6-5 with TRBJ2-7, with D uncertain. There are 13 residues in the CDR3. Trimming took off 2 bases at V and 3 bases at J, with 8 bases between the two ends. From germline, CDR1 is MNHEY and CDR2 SVGAGI. The CDR3 DNA sequence: TGTGCCAGCAGTTACGGGATCAACTACGAGCAGTACTTC. Translated: CASSYGINYEQYF.

Many counts were recorded for this clonotype. The chain employs TRBV28 and TRBJ1-2, with a possible D match to TRBD1 (5 bases). Between the trimmed V and J ends, which lost 1 base and 7 bases, there was a span of 13 bases. The CDR3 consists of 14 residues. Per the germline V gene, CDR1 is MDHEN and CDR2 is SYDVKM. This chain's CDR3 is CASSLLRQGAGYTF. The CDR3, as DNA: TGTGCCAGCAGTTTATTAAGGCAGGGAGCTGGCTACACCTTC.

This clonotype has a handful of counts. A much larger clone differs from this one at a single base, so this may be a read error. V usage is TRBV2 and J usage is TRBJ1-5; D is ambiguous. The CDR3 consists of 15 residues. Germline CDR1 is SNHLY and CDR2 is FYNNEI. The V end was cut by 4 bases, the J end by 9 bases, with 19 bases between. The chain's CDR3 is CASSGVRLSHRPQHF. The CDR3 bases are TGTGCCAGCAGTGGGGTTCGACTGAGCCATCGGCCCCAGCATTTT.

This clonotype was counted between two and nine times. This rearrangement joins TRBV7-9 to TRBJ2-7, with D perhaps matching TRBD1 (5 bases). The CDR3 covers 12 residues. Germline V CDR1 and CDR2: SEHNR, FQNEAQ (reference sequence). Trimming removed 8 bases from V and 7 bases from J, with 15 bases in between. CDR3 sequence (DNA): TGTGCCAGCGCCCCTGGGGCGGAAGAGCAGTACTTC. Its translation: CASAPGAEEQYF.

This clonotype was seen repeatedly, ten times or more. The rearrangement links TRBV7-9 to TRBJ2-7; D gene uncertain. Trimming removed 5 bases from V and 2 bases from J, with 13 bases in between. This CDR3 spans 14 amino acids. Germline V lookup: CDR1 SEHNR, CDR2 FQNEAQ (reference sequence). CDR3 residues: CASSLPGPAYEQYF. As DNA, the CDR3 is TGTGCCAGCAGCCTCCCAGGTCCGGCCTACGAGCAGTACTTC.

The sample holds many counts of this clonotype. The V gene is TRBV3-1, the J gene TRBJ2-7; D remains unclear. The CDR3 is 13 amino acids. Germline V CDR1 and CDR2: LGHDT, YNNKEL (reference sequence). V was shortened by 3 bases and J by 6 bases, with 12 bases between the two germline ends. The CDR3 here is CASSHLGLSEQYF. The CDR3 region has the DNA TGTGCCAGCAGCCACCTAGGTCTGAGCGAGCAGTACTTC.